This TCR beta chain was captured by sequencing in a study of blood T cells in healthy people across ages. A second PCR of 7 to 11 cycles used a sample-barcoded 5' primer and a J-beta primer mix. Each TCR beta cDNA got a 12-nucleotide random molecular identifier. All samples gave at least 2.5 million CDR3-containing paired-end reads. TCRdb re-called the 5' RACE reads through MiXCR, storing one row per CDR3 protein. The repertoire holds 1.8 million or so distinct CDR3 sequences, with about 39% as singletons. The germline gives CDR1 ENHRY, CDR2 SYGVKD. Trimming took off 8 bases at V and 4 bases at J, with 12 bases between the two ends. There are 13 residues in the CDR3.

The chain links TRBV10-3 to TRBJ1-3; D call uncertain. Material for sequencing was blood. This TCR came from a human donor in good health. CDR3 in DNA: TGTGCCATCGGACGGGTGGAAGGAAACACCATATATTTT. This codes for CAIGRVEGNTIYF.